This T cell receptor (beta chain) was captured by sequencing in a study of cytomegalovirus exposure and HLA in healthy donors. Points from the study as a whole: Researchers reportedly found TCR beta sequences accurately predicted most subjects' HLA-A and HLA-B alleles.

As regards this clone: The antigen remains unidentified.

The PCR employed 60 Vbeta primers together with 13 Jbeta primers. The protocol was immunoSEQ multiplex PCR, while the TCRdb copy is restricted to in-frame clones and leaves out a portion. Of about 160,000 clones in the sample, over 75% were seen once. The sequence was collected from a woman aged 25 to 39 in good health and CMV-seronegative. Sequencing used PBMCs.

This CDR3 reads CASSLSREGELADTQYF. CDR3 nucleotide sequence: TGTGCCAGCAGCTTGTCCAGGGAGGGGGAATTGGCAGATACGCAGTATTTT. This chain joins TRBV5-6 and TRBJ2-3, with D tentatively TRBD2 (7 bases). Deletions cut 1 base from V and 4 bases from J, with 19 bases between. Per the germline V gene, CDR1 is SGHDT and CDR2 is YYEEEE. The length of the CDR3 is 17 residues.